Below are 5 T cell receptor beta chains sequenced from a single sample in a study of Tregs in tolerant kidney transplant recipients. Clones were read by immunoSEQ multiplex PCR, and TCRdb kept only the in-frame ones, dropping some. The table records over 50,000 clones, 70% to 90% of them present only once. The specimen comprised Tregs from blood, sampled before the transplant. These receptors originate from a human donor who received a combined kidney and bone marrow transplant.

The J gene is TRBJ1-4, the V gene TRBV19; unclear D gene. The germline V and J ends were trimmed by 7 bases and 5 bases, with 26 bases remaining between them. Germline V gene lookup returns CDR1 LNHDA and CDR2 SQIVND (reference sequence). The CDR3 runs to 18 residues. The CDR3 region has the DNA TGTGCCAGTACCGCGAAGGATTTAGGAGGTATTAGGAATGAAAAACTGTTTTTT. As protein: CASTAKDLGGIRNEKLFF.

The J gene is TRBJ2-5, the V gene TRBV9; D tentatively fits TRBD1 or TRBD2 (5 bases each). Germline lookup yields CDR1 SGDLS and CDR2 YYNGEE. This CDR3 is 13 amino acids long. V dropped 4 bases and J dropped 5 bases, with 12 bases sitting between them. CDR3 sequence (DNA): TGTGCCAGCAGCCTCGGGGCGACGGAGACCCAGTACTTC. This encodes CASSLGATETQYF.

This clone appeared a single time. The rearrangement joins TRBV5-1 to TRBJ2-7; 9 bases map to TRBD2. The J segment lost 2 bases and the V segment lost 3 bases, leaving 9 bases of the junction unmatched. The CDR3 extends over 16 amino acids. Germline V lookup: CDR1 SGHRS, CDR2 YFSETQ. CDR3 sequence (DNA): TGCGCCAGCAGCTCCCTAGCGGGGAAAGGGACCTACGAGCAGTACTTC. Its protein is CASSSLAGKGTYEQYF.

This clone was picked up a small number of times. This chain joins TRBV28 and TRBJ1-4, with 8 bases that match TRBD1. The junction had 7 bases not matched to a gene; V was cut back by 6 bases and J by 7 bases. This CDR3 contains 14 residues. The germline gives CDR1 MDHEN, CDR2 SYDVKM. The CDR3 sequence: CASRGTGRREKLFF. The CDR3 nucleotides read TGTGCCAGCAGGGGGACAGGACGACGTGAAAAACTGTTTTTT.

This rearrangement joins TRBV18 to TRBJ1-3; the D is unclear. Deletions cut 3 bases from V and 1 base from J, with 13 bases between. Per germline, CDR1 KGHSH and CDR2 LQKENI. CDR3 length equals 16 residues. The CDR3 DNA follows: TGTGCCAGCTCACCCTCGGGCCCGTCATCTGGAAACACCATATATTTT. This sequence encodes CASSPSGPSSGNTIYF.